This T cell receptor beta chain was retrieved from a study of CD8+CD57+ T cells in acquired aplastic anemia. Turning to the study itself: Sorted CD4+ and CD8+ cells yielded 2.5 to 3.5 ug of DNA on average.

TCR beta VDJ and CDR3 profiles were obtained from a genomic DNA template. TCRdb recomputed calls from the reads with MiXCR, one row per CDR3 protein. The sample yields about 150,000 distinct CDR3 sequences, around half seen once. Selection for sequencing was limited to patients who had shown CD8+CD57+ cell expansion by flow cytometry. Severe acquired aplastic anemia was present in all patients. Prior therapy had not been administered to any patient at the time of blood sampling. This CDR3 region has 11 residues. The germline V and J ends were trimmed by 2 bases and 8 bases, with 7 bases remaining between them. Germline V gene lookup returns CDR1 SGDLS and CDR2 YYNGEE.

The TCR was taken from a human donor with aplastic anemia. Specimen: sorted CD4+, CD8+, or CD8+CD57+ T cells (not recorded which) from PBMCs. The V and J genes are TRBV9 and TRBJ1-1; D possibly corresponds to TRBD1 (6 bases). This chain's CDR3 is CASSVDREAFF. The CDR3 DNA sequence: TGTGCCAGCAGCGTTGACAGGGAAGCTTTCTTT.